This T cell receptor (beta chain) derives from a study of blood T cells in healthy people across ages. Study-wide context: When template switching was applied, about one barcoded beta molecule was captured per two T cells.

In its sample, this clonotype was seen a few times. Its specificity is not known. Study conclusions and caveats: As age increased, TCR beta diversity per million T cells fell in a roughly linear fashion. PBMCs went unsorted, and a conclusive naive versus antigen-experienced comparison was therefore prevented.

This CDR3 comprises 16 residues. V trimming: 6 bases; J trimming: 4 bases; junction bases outside the gene matches: 12. CDR1 and CDR2 from the germline V gene are SQVTM and ANQGSEA. Every sample had a minimum of 6.5 million PBMCs isolated. For the second PCR, which ran for about 6 to 11 cycles, a sample-barcoded 5' primer and a J-beta primer mix were used. TCRdb passed the 5' RACE reads through MiXCR, listing each CDR3 protein once. The sample lists around 800,000 distinct CDR3 sequences, roughly 44% occurring once. What was sequenced was blood. This chain uses TRBV29-1 with TRBJ1-1, with 12 bases aligning to TRBD1. The sequence was collected from a man in his sixties in good health. In nucleotides, the CDR3 is TGCAGCGTGGGGAGGGGACAGGGGGCGTCGGCCACTGAAGCTTTCTTT. It codes for CSVGRGQGASATEAFF. Full variable domain (remainder filled in from reference TRBV29-1 and TRBJ1-1): SAVISQKPSRDICQRGTSLTIQCQVDSQVTMMFWYRQQPGQSLTLIATANQGSEATYESGFVIDKFPISRPNLTFSTLTVSNMSPEDSSIYLCSVGRGQGASATEAFFGQGTRLTVV.